The 14 T cell receptor beta chains below all came from one sample that was sequenced in a study of CD8 T cells in Susac syndrome. Reverse transcription of about 0.45 to 1 ug RNA used random hexamers. TCRdb ran MiXCR on the immunoSEQ multiplex PCR reads and lists one entry per CDR3 protein. The sample holds around 200,000 distinct CDR3 sequences, under 97% seen once. Sequencing was carried out using CD4+ T cells from PBMCs. These receptors all stem from a human donor with Susac syndrome.

The CDR3 bases are TGTGCCAGCAGCCAGGGACTTTCCTCCTACAATGAGCAGTTCTTC. Amino acids: CASSQGLSSYNEQFF. The chain recombines TRBV14 with TRBJ2-1; D may be TRBD2 (6 bases). Trimming removed 3 bases at V and 0 bases at J, with 9 bases between. Germline-derived CDR1 and CDR2 are SGHDN and FVKESK. This CDR3 spans 15 amino acids.

The chain uses TRBV29-1 and TRBJ2-3, with D tentatively TRBD1 or TRBD2 (6 bases each). Deletions cut 0 bases from V and 0 bases from J, with 10 bases between. This CDR3 region has 15 residues. CDR1 and CDR2 from the germline V gene are SQVTM and ANQGSEA. CDR3 in DNA: TGCAGCGTTGAAGATTGGAGGGGGAGCACAGATACGCAGTATTTT. Translation: CSVEDWRGSTDTQYF.

CDR3 DNA: TGCGCCAGCAGTGATAGGGGGGGGAATCAGCCCCAGCATTTT. This encodes CASSDRGGNQPQHF. The genes are TRBV10-2 and TRBJ1-5, with D maybe TRBD1 (6 bases). Germline CDR1 and CDR2: WSHSY and SAAADI. This CDR3 spans 14 amino acids. Trimming removed 3 bases at V and 4 bases at J, with 10 bases between.

This sequence joins TRBV6-6 and TRBJ1-2, with D possibly being TRBD1 (5 bases). This CDR3 has 12 residues. Germline V CDR1 and CDR2: MNHNY, SVGAGI (reference sequence). Trimming cost V 5 bases and J 8 bases, with 12 bases left between them. CDR3 sequence: CASSLQGGGYTF. In DNA form, the CDR3 reads TGTGCCAGCAGTCTCCAGGGAGGCGGCTACACCTTC.

The chain is built from TRBV27 and TRBJ1-1; no clear D. Germline-derived CDR1 and CDR2 are MNHEY and SMNVEV (reference sequence). Trimming left V 5 bases short and J 2 bases short, with 12 bases between. This CDR3 region has 14 residues. CDR3 bases: TGTGCCAGCAGTGCCTCGGGTTATAACACTGAAGCTTTCTTT. Protein sequence: CASSASGYNTEAFF.

V and J are TRBV15 and TRBJ2-1; D uncertain. Trimming left V 0 bases short and J 9 bases short, with 9 bases between. This CDR3 spans 13 amino acids. The germline V gene has CDR1 LNHNV and CDR2 YYDKDF (reference sequence). CDR3 coding DNA: TGTGCCACCAGCAGAGATCAAGGCGTTGAGCAGTTCTTC. Translating gives CATSRDQGVEQFF.

The rearrangement links TRBV6-1 to TRBJ1-6, with D perhaps matching TRBD1 (6 bases). CDR1 is MNHNS, CDR2 SASEGT, per germline. Between the trimmed V and J ends, which lost 5 bases and 7 bases, there was a span of 12 bases. The CDR3 length is 14 residues. The CDR3 reads CASSLQTGNSPLHF. CDR3 nucleotides: TGTGCCAGCAGTCTGCAAACAGGGAATTCACCCCTCCACTTT.

The V call is TRBV30, the J call TRBJ1-5, with D uncertain. There are 17 residues in the CDR3. Per the germline V gene, CDR1 is GTSNPN and CDR2 is SVGIG (reference sequence). V was cut by 0 bases and J by 0 bases, with 15 bases left in between. DNA for the CDR3: TGTGCCTGGAGTGTACTTAGAACCTCCTCTAGCAATCAGCCCCAGCATTTT. Its translation is CAWSVLRTSSSNQPQHF.

The CDR3 reads CSAPNQGITDGYTF. In DNA form, the CDR3 reads TGCAGTGCGCCCAACCAGGGAATTACAGATGGCTACACCTTC. The rearrangement uses TRBV20-1 and TRBJ1-2; TRBD1 might be the D (5 bases). CDR1 DFQATT and CDR2 SNEGSKA come from the germline V gene (reference sequence). CDR3 length equals 14 residues. Trimming removed 6 bases from V and 6 bases from J, with 20 bases in between.

The rearrangement joins TRBV20-1 to TRBJ2-3; D perhaps matches TRBD2 (5 bases). Germline CDR1 and CDR2: DFQATT and SNEGSKA (reference sequence). CDR3 length: 15 residues. V lost 0 bases and J lost 1, with 11 bases in between. This CDR3 reads CSARDLRTGTDTQYF. DNA of the CDR3: TGCAGTGCTAGAGATCTCCGGACTGGCACAGATACGCAGTATTTT.

This clonotype was seen only once. V is TRBV6-5 and J is TRBJ2-7; D might be TRBD1 (6 bases). V gave up 4 bases and J gave up 12 bases, with 13 bases separating them. This CDR3 is 11 amino acids long. Germline V CDR1 and CDR2: MNHEY, SVGAGI. The CDR3: CASSFRDIMYF. CDR3 coding DNA: TGTGCCAGCAGTTTCCGGGACATCATGTACTTC.

The chain recombines TRBV21-1 with TRBJ2-1; the table's D call TRBD1 went unverified against the DNA. TRBV21-1 is recorded as a pseudogene. The CDR3 runs 18 residues. CDR3 sequence reads: CASSNTPSDRESGNEQFF. CDR3 DNA sequence: TGTGCCAGCAGCAATACCCCCTCCGACAGGGAGTCCGGGAATGAGCAGTTCTTC.

This clonotype was observed a single time. A read error may produce the germline difference seen at one junction end. This sequence joins TRBV20-1 and TRBJ1-1; the D gene is possibly TRBD1 (6 bases). The CDR3 covers 14 residues. CDR1 and CDR2 from the germline V gene are DFQATT and SNEGSKA (reference sequence). The CDR3 region is CSAHLGDTDTEAFF. The CDR3 DNA sequence: TGCAGTGCGCACTTAGGGGACACTGACACAGAAGCTTTCTTT.

J is TRBJ2-3 and V is TRBV20-1; D perhaps matches TRBD2 (7 bases). CDR1 DFQATT and CDR2 SNEGSKA come from the germline V gene (reference sequence). The CDR3 runs to 13 residues. Trimming shortened V by 5 bases and J by 3 bases, and 12 bases separated the two germline ends. Here the CDR3 DNA reads TGCAGTGCTTCAGGGGAGGGGACAGATACGCAGTATTTT. Its protein product is CSASGEGTDTQYF.